This T cell receptor beta chain was observed in a study of blood T cell repertoires in COVID-19. Study as a whole: The origin of the acute and convalescent COVID-19 samples was the United States, Italy and Spain. Sample material is recorded as cDNA or gDNA derived from T cells, B-cell-depleted T cells, or PBMCs.

The count of this clone is one. Authors' methods: Quantification of nucleated cells was approximated via reference gene primer amplification. The method was immunoSEQ multiplex PCR; TCRdb's version includes in-frame clones alone and lacks a portion of them. The D gene and trimming were derived from the DNA, and the V and J assignments and clone size from that table. Among tens of thousands of clones, about 90% were seen once, and the ten largest hold about 2.6%. Trimming pared 3 bases from V and 0 bases from J, leaving 14 bases between. Germline CDR1 is DFQATT and CDR2 is SNEGSKA (reference sequence). This CDR3 is 16 amino acids long.

The receptor's source is a man over 45 with active COVID-19. Sequencing was performed on peripheral blood. The rearrangement joins TRBV20-1 to TRBJ2-2; weak D call: TRBD2 (5 bases). CDR3 amino acids: CSASFEGFANTGELFF. The CDR3 DNA reads TGCAGTGCTAGTTTTGAGGGTTTCGCGAACACCGGGGAGCTGTTTTTT.